Listed below are T cell receptor beta chains from one sample, sequenced in a study of blood T cell repertoires in COVID-19. TCRdb's copy holds only in-frame clones and misses some; the assay was immunoSEQ multiplex PCR. The data hold 120,000 to 150,000 clones, with around 84% observed a single time. The material sequenced was peripheral blood. These receptors all come from a woman in her forties or fifties with acute or convalescent COVID-19. Both conserved end residues are trimmed from each CDR3.

J | length | V | CDR3
TRBJ2-2 | 15 | TRBV11-2 | ASSLVAQSAGGGELF
TRBJ2-1 | 13 | TRBV5-1 | ASSSGLALYNEQF
TRBJ2-4 | 14 | TRBV4-1 | ASSLETGGWENIQY
TRBJ1-2 | 8 | TRBV30 | AWSLADID
TRBJ2-4 | 14 | TRBV19 | ASTKAGGYGKNIQY
TRBJ2-1 | 12 | TRBV10-3 | ATNGAGGRNEQF
TRBJ2-7 | 13 | TRBV11-2 | ASSSGLAGDYEQY
TRBJ1-5 | 13 | TRBV2 | ASSEVGGGNQPQH
TRBJ2-5 | 12 | TRBV10-2 | ASSLEGGRETQY
TRBJ2-7 | 13 | TRBV4-3 | ASSQEAGGNYEQY
TRBJ1-1 | 12 | TRBV20-1 | SASGRALNTEAF
TRBJ2-7 | 18 | TRBV4-2 | ASSLQPTGTGTSSGYEQY
TRBJ2-5 | 12 | TRBV28 | ASSAGQSGETQY
TRBJ2-1 | 11 | TRBV2 | ASKSSGGNEQF
TRBJ1-2 | 11 | TRBV5-1 | ASSLDSSYGYT
TRBJ1-2 | 12 | TRBV5-1 | ASSLRDRGEGYT
TRBJ2-7 | 13 | TRBV6-1 | ASSEFGTGAYEQY
TRBJ1-6 | 14 | TRBV7-9 | ASTQGAESYNSPLH
TRBJ2-7 | 12 | TRBV11-2 | ASRSGTGAAEQY
TRBJ1-2 | 12 | TRBV5-6 | ASSFDRGPYGYT
TRBJ1-5 | 12 | TRBV29-1 | SVKSGYSNQPQH
TRBJ1-2 | 12 | TRBV7-9 | ASSLDSSNYGYT
TRBJ2-6 | 16 | TRBV6-4 | ARSTQDRESSGANVLT
TRBJ1-2 | 10 | TRBV19 | ASNNVGSGYT
TRBJ1-1 | 12 | TRBV30 | AWSVSGHVTEAF
TRBJ2-7 | 15 | TRBV30 | AWSLGPRGQGYPEQY
TRBJ1-2 | 11 | TRBV6-5 | ASSYSAVRGHT
TRBJ1-5 | 10 | TRBV12-3/TRBV12-4 | ASITRQAAQH
TRBJ2-7 | 9 | TRBV6-5 | ASSKTGEQY
TRBJ2-7 | 12 | TRBV7-8 | ASSLGPRIYEQY
TRBJ1-1 | 13 | TRBV2 | ASRPLGGMNTEAF
TRBJ1-1 | 12 | TRBV7-8 | ASSSGTANTEAF
TRBJ2-1 | 14 | TRBV9 | ASSVAASGGNNEQF
TRBJ1-1 | 13 | TRBV6-5 | ASSYTETANTEAF
TRBJ2-1 | 11 | TRBV5-1 | ASSSAVFREQF
TRBJ1-1 | 12 | TRBV7-2 | ASSLATSMVRAF
TRBJ2-7 | 13 | TRBV5-6 | ASSGEGPEYYEQY
TRBJ2-7 | 9 | TRBV6-6 | ASSYQGSQY
TRBJ2-1 | 14 | TRBV3-1/TRBV3-2 | ASSRNTNRGYNEQF
TRBJ1-4 | 14 | TRBV5-1 | ASSLSAGRMNEKLF
TRBJ2-3 | 12 | TRBV2 | ASSLQTPTDTQY
TRBJ2-5 | 12 | TRBV5-4 | ASSLQGGGETQY
TRBJ1-6 | 14 | TRBV27 | ASSSGTAGYNSPLH
TRBJ1-1 | 9 | TRBV7-9 | ASTASTEAF
TRBJ1-1 | 11 | TRBV6-5 | ASSYRDRGTAF
TRBJ1-4 | 10 | TRBV28 | ASNRAGEKLF
TRBJ1-1 | 11 | TRBV18 | ASSPTEDTEAF
TRBJ2-1 | 12 | TRBV5-6 | ASSLAGDYNEQF
TRBJ1-1 | 12 | TRBV28 | ASSISTEGTEAF
TRBJ2-2 | 13 | TRBV9 | ASSVVQGATGELF
TRBJ1-2 | 13 | TRBV4-3 | ASSPTTGVGYGYT
TRBJ2-7 | 11 | TRBV28 | ASSLYGTYEQY
TRBJ1-3 | 11 | TRBV18 | ASREGSGNTIY
TRBJ1-3 | 14 | TRBV19 | ASSFTIGTSGNTIY
TRBJ1-1 | 11 | TRBV19 | ASSITRGTEAF
TRBJ1-5 | 13 | TRBV4-1 | ASSPGEQGGQPQH
TRBJ2-1 | 12 | TRBV5-1 | ASSLGLENNEQF
TRBJ1-1 | 12 | TRBV5-1 | ASKPTGRNTEAF
TRBJ2-3 | 14 | TRBV18 | ASSPATTASTDTQY
TRBJ1-4 | 12 | TRBV19 | ASDPGDDVEKLF